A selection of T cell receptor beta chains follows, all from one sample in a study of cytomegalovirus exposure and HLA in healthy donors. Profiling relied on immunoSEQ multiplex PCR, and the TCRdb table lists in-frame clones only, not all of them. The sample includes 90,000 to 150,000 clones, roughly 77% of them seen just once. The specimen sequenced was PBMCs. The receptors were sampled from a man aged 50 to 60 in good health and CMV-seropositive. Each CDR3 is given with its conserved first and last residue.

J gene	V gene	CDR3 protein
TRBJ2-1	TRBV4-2	CASSSTSGGASEQFF
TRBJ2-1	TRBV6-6	CASRFSGTNNEQFF
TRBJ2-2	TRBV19	CASSTQTSGRHGELFF
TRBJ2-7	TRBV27	CASSPRAPTHSYEQYF
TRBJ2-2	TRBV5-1	CASSLVPTYTGELFF
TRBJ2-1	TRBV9	CASSVDLVAYNEQFF
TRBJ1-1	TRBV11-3	CASSLVGGKGRQNTEAFF
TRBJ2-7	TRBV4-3	CASSQERLADSSYEQYF
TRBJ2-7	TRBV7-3	CASSQGASELNEQYF
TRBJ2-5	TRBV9	CASSVSGQGMRETQYF
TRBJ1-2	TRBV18	CASSDSGTPYGYTF
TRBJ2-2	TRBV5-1	CASRGASGNTGELFF
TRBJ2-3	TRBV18	CASSPQGYGTDTQYF
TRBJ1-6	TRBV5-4	CASSLSGTGVSPLHF
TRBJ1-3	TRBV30	CAWSLPIDTIYF
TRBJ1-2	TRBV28	CASSLGGAGYTF
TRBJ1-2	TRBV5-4	CASSLDIGGYTF
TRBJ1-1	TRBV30	CAWRGQGGQAFF
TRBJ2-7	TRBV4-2	CASSQDARSEEQYF
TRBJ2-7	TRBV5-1	CASSADREQYF
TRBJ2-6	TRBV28	CASRSGILPPGANVLTF
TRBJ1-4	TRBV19	CASRLQGAGEKLFF
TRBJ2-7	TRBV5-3	CARSSPGDYEQYF
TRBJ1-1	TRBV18	CASSANQGEGNTEAFF
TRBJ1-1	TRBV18	CASSPTRTGNTEAFF
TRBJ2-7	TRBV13	CASSPGLAGNSYEQYF
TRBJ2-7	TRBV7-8	CASSLAVLAGPLLSYEQYF
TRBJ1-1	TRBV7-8	CASSLRARKQGTNTEAFF
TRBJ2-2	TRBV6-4	CASRRLADTGELFF
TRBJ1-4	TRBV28	CASSHGGHGLATNEKLFF
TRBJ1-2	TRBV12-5	CASGLVRNRVSNGYTF
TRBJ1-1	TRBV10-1	CASSSGLPTEAFF
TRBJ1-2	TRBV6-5	CASTRGDRNYGYTF
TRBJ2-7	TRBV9	CASSPQGITYEQYF
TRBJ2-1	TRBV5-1	CASSSSGGGVREQFF
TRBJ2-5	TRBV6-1	CASSGAGGGETQYF
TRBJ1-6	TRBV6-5	CASTPGQGGSPLHF
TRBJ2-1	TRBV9	CASSGRGRDNEQFF
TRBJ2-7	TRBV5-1	CASSYHWGQGYSYEQYF
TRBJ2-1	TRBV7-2	CASSPQTSGTPYNEQFF
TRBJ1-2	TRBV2	CASSEQDRVRYGYTF
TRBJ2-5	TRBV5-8	CASSLDGATQYF
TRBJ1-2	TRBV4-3	CASSPGGRNYGYTF
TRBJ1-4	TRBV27	CASSSHRGREKLFF
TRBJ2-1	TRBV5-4	CASSHRLADYNEQFF
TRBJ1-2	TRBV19	CASSSMGTEGDYGYTF
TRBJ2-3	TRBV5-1	CASSLGLLTDTQYF
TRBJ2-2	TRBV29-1	CSVAANRGRRTGELFF
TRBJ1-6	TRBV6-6	CASSYSQGDNSPLHF